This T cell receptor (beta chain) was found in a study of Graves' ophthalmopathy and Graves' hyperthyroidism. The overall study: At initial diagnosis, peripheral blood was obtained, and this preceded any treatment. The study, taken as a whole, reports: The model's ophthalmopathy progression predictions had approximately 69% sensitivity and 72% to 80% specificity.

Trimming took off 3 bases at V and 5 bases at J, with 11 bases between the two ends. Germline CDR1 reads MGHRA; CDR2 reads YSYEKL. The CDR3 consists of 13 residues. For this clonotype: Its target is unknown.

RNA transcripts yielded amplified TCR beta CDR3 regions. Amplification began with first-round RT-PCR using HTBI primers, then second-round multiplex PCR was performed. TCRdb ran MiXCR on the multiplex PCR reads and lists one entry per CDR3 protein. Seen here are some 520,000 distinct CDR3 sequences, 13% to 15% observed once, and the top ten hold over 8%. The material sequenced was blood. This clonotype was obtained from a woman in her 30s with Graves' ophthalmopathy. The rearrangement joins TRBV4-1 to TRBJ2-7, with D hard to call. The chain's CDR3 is CASSQALGDEQYF. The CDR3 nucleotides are TGCGCCAGCAGCCAGGCCCTTGGGGACGAGCAGTACTTC.